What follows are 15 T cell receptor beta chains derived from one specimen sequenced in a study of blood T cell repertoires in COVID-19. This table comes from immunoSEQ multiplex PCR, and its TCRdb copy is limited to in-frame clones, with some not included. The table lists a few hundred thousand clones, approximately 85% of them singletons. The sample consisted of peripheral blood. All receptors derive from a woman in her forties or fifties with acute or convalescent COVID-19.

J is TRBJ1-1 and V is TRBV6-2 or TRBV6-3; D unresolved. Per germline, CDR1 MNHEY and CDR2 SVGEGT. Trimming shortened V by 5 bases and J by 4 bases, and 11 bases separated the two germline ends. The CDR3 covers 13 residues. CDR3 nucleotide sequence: TGTGCCAGCAGTGACGTGGTAGCCACTGAAGCTTTCTTT. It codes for CASSDVVATEAFF.

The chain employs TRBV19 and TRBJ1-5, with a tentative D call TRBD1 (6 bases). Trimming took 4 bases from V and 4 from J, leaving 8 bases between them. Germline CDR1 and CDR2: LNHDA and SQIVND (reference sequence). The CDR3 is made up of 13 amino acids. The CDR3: CASSNRENQPQHF. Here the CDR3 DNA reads TGTGCCAGTAGTAACAGGGAGAATCAGCCCCAGCATTTT.

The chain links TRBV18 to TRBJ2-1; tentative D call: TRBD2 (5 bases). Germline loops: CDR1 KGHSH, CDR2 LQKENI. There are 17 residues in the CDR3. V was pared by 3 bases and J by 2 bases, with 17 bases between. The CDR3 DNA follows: TGTGCCAGCTCACCGCTCCAACTCAGGAGGACCTACAATGAGCAGTTCTTC. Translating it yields CASSPLQLRRTYNEQFF.

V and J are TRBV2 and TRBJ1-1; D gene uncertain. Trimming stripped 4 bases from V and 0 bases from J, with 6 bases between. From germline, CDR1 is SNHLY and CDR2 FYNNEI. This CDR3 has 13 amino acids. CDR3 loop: CASSVRVNTEAFF. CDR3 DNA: TGTGCCAGCAGTGTTCGGGTGAACACTGAAGCTTTCTTT.

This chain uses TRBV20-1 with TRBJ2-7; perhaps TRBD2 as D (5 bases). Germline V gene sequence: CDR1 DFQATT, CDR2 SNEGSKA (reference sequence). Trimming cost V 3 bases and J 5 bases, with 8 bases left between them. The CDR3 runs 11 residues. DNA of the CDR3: TGCAGTGCTAGGAACGGGGACGAGCAGTACTTC. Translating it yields CSARNGDEQYF.

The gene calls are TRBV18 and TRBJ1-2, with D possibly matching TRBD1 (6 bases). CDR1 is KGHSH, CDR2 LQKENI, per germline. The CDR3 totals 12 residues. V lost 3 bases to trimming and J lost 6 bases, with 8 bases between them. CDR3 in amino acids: CASSPTGDGYTF. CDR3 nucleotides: TGTGCCAGCTCACCGACAGGAGATGGCTACACCTTC.

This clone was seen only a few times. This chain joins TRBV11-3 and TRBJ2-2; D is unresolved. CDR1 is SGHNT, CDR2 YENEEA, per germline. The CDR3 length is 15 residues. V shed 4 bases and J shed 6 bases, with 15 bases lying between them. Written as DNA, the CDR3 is TGTGCCAGCAGCTCCCGACGGCTAGATGCCGGGGAGCTGTTTTTT. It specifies CASSSRRLDAGELFF.

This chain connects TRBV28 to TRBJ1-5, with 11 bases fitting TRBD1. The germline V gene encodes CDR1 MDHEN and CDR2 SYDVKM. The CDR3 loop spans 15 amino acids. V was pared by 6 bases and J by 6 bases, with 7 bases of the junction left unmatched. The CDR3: CASRVGQGGGQPQHF. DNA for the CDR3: TGTGCCAGCAGAGTGGGACAGGGGGGAGGTCAGCCCCAGCATTTT.

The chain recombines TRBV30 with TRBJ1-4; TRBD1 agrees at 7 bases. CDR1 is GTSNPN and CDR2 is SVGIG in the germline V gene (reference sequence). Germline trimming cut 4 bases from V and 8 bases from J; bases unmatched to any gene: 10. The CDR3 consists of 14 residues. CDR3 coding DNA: TGTGCCTGGATCCTACAGGGGAGAGGCGAAAAACTGTTTTTT. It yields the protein CAWILQGRGEKLFF. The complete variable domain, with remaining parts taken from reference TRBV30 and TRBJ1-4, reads SQTIHQWPATLVQPVGSPLSLECTVEGTSNPNLYWYRQAAGRGLQLLFYSVGIGQISSEVPQNLSASRPQDRQFILSSKKLLLSDSGFYLCAWILQGRGEKLFFGSGTQLSVL.

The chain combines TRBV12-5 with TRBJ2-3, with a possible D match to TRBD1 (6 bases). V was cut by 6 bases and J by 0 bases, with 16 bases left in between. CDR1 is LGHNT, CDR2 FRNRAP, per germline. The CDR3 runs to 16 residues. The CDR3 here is CASGAGTSSSTDTQYF. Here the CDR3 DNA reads TGTGCTAGTGGGGCCGGGACATCTTCTAGCACAGATACGCAGTATTTT.

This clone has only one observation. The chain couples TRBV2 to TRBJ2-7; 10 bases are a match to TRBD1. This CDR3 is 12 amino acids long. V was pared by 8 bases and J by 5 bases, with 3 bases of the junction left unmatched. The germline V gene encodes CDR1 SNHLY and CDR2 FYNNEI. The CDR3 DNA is TGTGCCAGCCGGGACAGGGGTGACGAGCAGTACTTC. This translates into CASRDRGDEQYF.

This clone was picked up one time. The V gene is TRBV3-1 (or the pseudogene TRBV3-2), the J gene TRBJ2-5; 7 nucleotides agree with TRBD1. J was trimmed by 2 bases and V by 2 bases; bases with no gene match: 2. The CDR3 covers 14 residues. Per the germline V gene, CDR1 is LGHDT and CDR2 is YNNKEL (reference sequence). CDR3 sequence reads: CASSQTGEQETQYF. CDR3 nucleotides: TGTGCCAGCAGCCAAACAGGGGAGCAAGAGACCCAGTACTTC.

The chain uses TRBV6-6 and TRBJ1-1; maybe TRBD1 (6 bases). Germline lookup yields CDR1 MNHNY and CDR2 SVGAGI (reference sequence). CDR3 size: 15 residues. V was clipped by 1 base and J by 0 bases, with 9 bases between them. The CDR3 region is CASSYLGDMNTEAFF. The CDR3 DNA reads TGTGCCAGCAGTTACTTGGGGGACATGAACACTGAAGCTTTCTTT.

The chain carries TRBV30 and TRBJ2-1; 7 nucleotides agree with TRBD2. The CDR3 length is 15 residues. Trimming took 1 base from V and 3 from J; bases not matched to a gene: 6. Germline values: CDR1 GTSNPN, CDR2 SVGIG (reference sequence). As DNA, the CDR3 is TGTGCCTGGAGTGGGTGGCGGGAGTTCTACAATGAGCAGTTCTTC. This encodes CAWSGWREFYNEQFF.

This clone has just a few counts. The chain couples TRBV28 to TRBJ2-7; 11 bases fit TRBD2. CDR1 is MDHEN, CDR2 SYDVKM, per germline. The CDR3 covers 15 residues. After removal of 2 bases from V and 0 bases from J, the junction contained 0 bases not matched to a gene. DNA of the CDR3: TGTGCCAGCAGTTTACTAGCGGGAGGCTCCTACGAGCAGTACTTC. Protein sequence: CASSLLAGGSYEQYF. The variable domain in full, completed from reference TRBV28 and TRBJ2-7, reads DVKVTQSSRYLVKRTGEKVFLECVQDMDHENMFWYRQDPGLGLRLIYFSYDVKMKEKGDIPEGYSVSREKKERFSLILESASTNQTSMYLCASSLLAGGSYEQYFGPGTRLTVT.